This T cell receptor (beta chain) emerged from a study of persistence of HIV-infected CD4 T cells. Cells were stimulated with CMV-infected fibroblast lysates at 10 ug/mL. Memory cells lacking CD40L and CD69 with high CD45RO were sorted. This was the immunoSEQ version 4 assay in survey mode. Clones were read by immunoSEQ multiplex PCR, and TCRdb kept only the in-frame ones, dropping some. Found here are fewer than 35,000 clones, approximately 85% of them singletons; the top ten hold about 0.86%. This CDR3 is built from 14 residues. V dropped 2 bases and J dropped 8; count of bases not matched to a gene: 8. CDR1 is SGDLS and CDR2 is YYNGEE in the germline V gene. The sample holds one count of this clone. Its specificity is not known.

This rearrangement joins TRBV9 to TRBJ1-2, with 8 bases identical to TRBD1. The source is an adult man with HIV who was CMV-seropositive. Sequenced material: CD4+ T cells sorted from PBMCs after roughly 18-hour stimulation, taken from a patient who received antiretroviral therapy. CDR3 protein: CASSVLGQGEGYTF. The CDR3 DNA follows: TGTGCCAGCAGCGTCCTTGGACAGGGTGAAGGCTACACCTTC.